This TCR beta chain comes out of a study of T cell responses to AZD1222 COVID-19 vaccine. General study findings and limits: There were mostly white British donors and more females than males, and clonal diversity was possibly underestimated. Just a handful of AZD1222 recipients tested seropositive at baseline. After the peak T cell response, and only then, were repertoires sampled.

The length of the CDR3 is 18 residues. Trimming cost V 4 bases and J 0 bases; bases outside gene matches: 5. Germline V gene sequence: CDR1 SGHKS, CDR2 YYEKEE (reference sequence). Generated by immunoSEQ multiplex PCR, the TCRdb table keeps only in-frame clones and is missing some. The data show some 150,000 clones, around nine tenths seen once. Comments on this clone: Its antigen remains unidentified.

The chain recombines TRBV5-5 with TRBJ2-6, with 12 positions matching TRBD1. The receptor was derived from an adult in good health. The material sequenced was peripheral blood, taken on day 0 of AZD1222 vaccination. The CDR3: CASSRGQGAGSGANVLTF. The CDR3 coding sequence is TGTGCCAGCAGCCGGGGACAGGGGGCGGGCTCTGGGGCCAACGTCCTGACTTTC.